A single sample is the source of the 23 T cell receptor beta chains below, sequenced in a study of blood T cells in healthy people across ages (dated by TCRdb to between 2015 and 2016). The library was prepared using 5' RACE. Instrument used: Illumina HiSeq 2500. A second PCR of roughly 7 to 11 cycles was performed with a sample-barcoded 5' primer and a J-beta primer mix. TCRdb reworked the public reads: Q25 trimming with fastp, MiXCR clone assembly, productive beta chains retained. When rows share a CDR3 protein, they turn into one entry using the most common DNA and genes. This sample gives more than 550,000 distinct CDR3 sequences in total; 20% to 25% of them show up just once. The top ten clonotypes cover less than 25% of the sample. The specimen sequenced was blood. The source of these receptors is a man in his sixties or seventies in good health.

This sequence joins TRBV5-1 and TRBJ1-2; TRBD1 matches at 7 bases. J lost 7 bases, V lost 3 bases, and 9 bases had no gene match. This CDR3 spans 14 amino acids. The germline V gene has CDR1 SGHRS and CDR2 YFSETQ. The CDR3 region is CASSSSGGGAGYTF. In nucleotides, the CDR3 is TGCGCCAGCAGCTCCTCAGGGGGGGGTGCTGGCTACACCTTC.

This sequence joins TRBV7-9 and TRBJ2-4; 9 bases map to TRBD1. The CDR3 has 15 amino acids. The trim removed 4 bases at V and 7 bases at J, leaving 8 bases unmatched. The germline CDR1 and CDR2 sequences are SEHNR and FQNEAQ (reference sequence). CDR3 loop: CASSSGTGIGNIQYF. CDR3 in DNA: TGTGCCAGCAGCTCCGGGACAGGGATCGGGAACATTCAGTACTTC.

The V call is TRBV6-5, the J call TRBJ2-1; D possibly corresponds to TRBD2 (6 bases). The CDR3 length is 15 residues. The germline gives CDR1 MNHEY, CDR2 SVGAGI. V was clipped by 4 bases and J by 2 bases, with 12 bases between them. CDR3: CASSFRDSTYNEQFF. DNA of the CDR3: TGTGCCAGCAGTTTCCGGGACTCCACCTACAATGAGCAGTTCTTC.

V and J are TRBV4-3 and TRBJ2-3, with TRBD1 as a possible D gene (6 bases). This CDR3 spans 15 amino acids. Germline V gives CDR1 LGHNA, CDR2 YSLEER. The V gene lost 3 bases and the J gene lost 8 bases, with 18 bases spanning the gap. CDR3 loop: CASSHDPGGSVTQYF. The DNA of the CDR3 is TGCGCCAGCAGCCATGATCCTGGGGGCTCTGTTACGCAGTATTTT.

This chain uses TRBV4-3 with TRBJ2-7, with D unclear. The DNA end is a closer match to TRBJ2-5, so the J assignment may be wrong. The germline V gene has CDR1 LGHNA and CDR2 YSLEER. The CDR3 has 14 amino acids. CDR3 region: CASSQRVVQETQYF. For the CDR3, the DNA is TGCGCCAGCAGCCAACGGGTGGTCCAAGAGACCCAGTACTTC.

This clonotype was observed a handful of times. This chain connects TRBV20-1 to TRBJ2-5; D is uncertain. The CDR3 sequence is 11 residues long. From germline, CDR1 is DFQATT and CDR2 SNEGSKA (reference sequence). V was trimmed by 4 bases and J by 5 bases, leaving 8 bases between them. As DNA, the CDR3 is TGCAGTGCTATGCGATCGGAGACCCAGTACTTC. As protein: CSAMRSETQYF.

This chain uses TRBV6-1 with TRBJ2-3, with TRBD2 matching over 14 bases. Germline lookup yields CDR1 MNHNS and CDR2 SASEGT. With 3 bases clipped from V and 7 bases from J, the junction kept 6 bases outside the gene matches. This CDR3 region has 16 residues. Here the CDR3 DNA reads TGTGCCAGCAGTGACCGTCGGACTAGCGGGAGGTATACGCAGTATTTT. Its protein product is CASSDRRTSGRYTQYF.

The rearrangement joins TRBV5-1 to TRBJ2-2; TRBD2 agrees at 7 bases. J was trimmed by 4 bases and V by 4 bases; bases with no gene match: 7. The CDR3 has 15 amino acids. Germline V gene data show CDR1 as SGHRS and CDR2 as YFSETQ. CDR3 bases: TGCGCCAGCAGCCTACCTAGCGGAGTCACCGGGGAGCTGTTTTTT. It encodes CASSLPSGVTGELFF.

This sequence joins TRBV2 and TRBJ1-1; TRBD1 matches at 9 bases. The CDR3 covers 15 residues. Germline assignment: CDR1 SNHLY and CDR2 FYNNEI. V lost 3 bases and J lost 5; bases outside the gene matches: 7. The CDR3 spells CASSDIGTGRTEAFF. The CDR3 nucleotides are TGTGCCAGCAGTGATATAGGGACAGGGCGGACTGAAGCTTTCTTT.

With respect to this clonotype: One end of the junction varies from germline; a read error may be responsible. The J gene is TRBJ2-1, the V gene TRBV6-5; 8 nucleotides agree with TRBD1. The CDR3 runs 13 residues. Germline lookup yields CDR1 MNHEY and CDR2 SVGAGI. CDR3 amino acids: CASSIQGDHEQLF. The CDR3 nucleotides are TGTGCCAGCAGTATACAGGGGGATCATGAGCAGCTCTTC.

This clonotype was seen repeatedly, ten times or more. This chain joins TRBV3-1 and TRBJ2-3; D is perhaps TRBD1 (6 bases). The germline V and J ends were trimmed by 1 base and 10 bases, with 24 bases remaining between them. Germline V lookup: CDR1 LGHDT, CDR2 YNNKEL (reference sequence). The CDR3 runs to 17 residues. DNA of the CDR3: TGTGCCAGCAGCCAAGGAAACTTGGCAGGTAGGGGGTTTGCGCAGTATTTT. Its protein product is CASSQGNLAGRGFAQYF.

The chain employs TRBV10-3 and TRBJ1-4, with unresolved D. CDR3 size: 15 residues. V was pared by 4 bases and J by 8 bases, with 17 bases between. Germline values: CDR1 ENHRY, CDR2 SYGVKD. This CDR3 reads CAISASGPHGEKLFF. The CDR3, as DNA: TGTGCCATCAGTGCTTCCGGGCCCCACGGGGAAAAACTGTTTTTT.

The chain links TRBV2 to TRBJ2-2; 8 bases match TRBD1. CDR1 is SNHLY, CDR2 FYNNEI, per germline. Losses at the gene ends were 5 bases for V and 2 bases for J; bases not matched to a gene: 4. The CDR3 extends over 15 amino acids. The CDR3 loop reads CASSRQGLNTGELFF. CDR3 DNA: TGTGCCAGCAGTCGACAGGGGCTAAACACCGGGGAGCTGTTTTTT.

V and J are TRBV7-7 and TRBJ2-3; TRBD2 is a possible D gene (6 bases). V dropped 4 bases and J dropped 6 bases, with 14 bases sitting between them. The CDR3 sequence is 14 residues long. Germline loops: CDR1 SSHAT, CDR2 FNYEAQ (reference sequence). The DNA of the CDR3 is TGTGCCAGCAGCTGGGACTTTTTTACGGATACGCAGTATTTT. This codes for CASSWDFFTDTQYF.

V is TRBV20-1 and J is TRBJ2-5, with TRBD2 matching over 14 bases. V gave up 0 bases and J gave up 7 bases; unmatched junction bases: 13. This CDR3 is built from 18 residues. CDR1 DFQATT and CDR2 SNEGSKA come from the germline V gene (reference sequence). CDR3: CSARDTLGLAGGSGTQYF. Here the CDR3 DNA reads TGCAGTGCTAGAGATACTCTTGGACTAGCGGGAGGCTCGGGGACCCAGTACTTC.

This clonotype has only a few counts. J is TRBJ2-3 and V is TRBV19; D could derive from TRBD1 or TRBD2 (6 bases each). The CDR3 extends over 13 amino acids. Germline V gene sequence: CDR1 LNHDA, CDR2 SQIVND (reference sequence). Between the trimmed V and J ends, which lost 5 bases and 5 bases, there was a span of 11 bases. CDR3 loop: CASSWGARDTQYF. Written as DNA, the CDR3 is TGTGCCAGTAGTTGGGGGGCGAGAGATACGCAGTATTTT.

This clonotype came up a few times. The chain uses TRBV15 and TRBJ2-1, with D maybe TRBD2 (5 bases). V was trimmed by 0 bases and J by 4 bases, leaving 19 bases between them. The CDR3 spans 18 residues. CDR1 and CDR2 (germline): LNHNV, YYDKDF (reference sequence). The CDR3 loop is CATSRDYISGRAYNEQFF. Written as DNA, the CDR3 is TGTGCCACCAGCAGAGATTATATAAGTGGGAGAGCTTACAATGAGCAGTTCTTC.

A note on this clonotype: This is likely an artifact of a read error, given a far larger clone one base away. The rearrangement joins TRBV29-1 to TRBJ1-2; no clear D gene. The germline V gene encodes CDR1 SQVTM and CDR2 ANQGSEA. This CDR3 has 11 residues. V dropped 3 bases and J dropped 3 bases, with 5 bases sitting between them. The CDR3 DNA follows: TGCAGCGTTGAGCGGGACTATGGCTACACCTTC. Amino acid sequence: CSVERDYGYTF.

This clonotype was observed a few times. The gene calls are TRBV27 and TRBJ1-1; 7 nucleotides line up with TRBD1. This CDR3 region has 14 residues. J lost 1 base, V lost 6 bases, and 5 bases had no gene match. Germline V gene data show CDR1 as MNHEY and CDR2 as SMNVEV (reference sequence). Here the CDR3 DNA reads TGTGCCAGCAGCTTCCAGGGGGGGAACACTGAAGCTTTCTTT. Amino acids: CASSFQGGNTEAFF.

This clonotype was recorded many times. V gene TRBV27 combines with J gene TRBJ2-3; D unclear. This CDR3 spans 16 amino acids. CDR1 and CDR2 from the germline V gene are MNHEY and SMNVEV (reference sequence). Trimming took off 3 bases at V and 0 bases at J, with 13 bases between the two ends. The CDR3 DNA is TGTGCCAGCAGTTTGTCTGACGATCCTAGCACAGATACGCAGTATTTT. Its protein is CASSLSDDPSTDTQYF.

This clonotype was picked up many times. This chain joins TRBV7-2 and TRBJ2-7, with TRBD1 matching over 8 bases. This CDR3 spans 15 amino acids. J gave up 1 base and V 1 base, and 3 bases lay outside the gene matches. CDR1 is SGHTA, CDR2 FQGNSA, per germline. In DNA form, the CDR3 reads TGTGCCAGCAGCTTAGATGGACAGGGTTCCTACGAGCAGTACTTC. Its translation: CASSLDGQGSYEQYF.

V is TRBV12-3 or TRBV12-4 and J is TRBJ1-1; TRBD1 is a possible D gene (5 bases). CDR3 length: 16 amino acids. The ends were cut back, 3 bases at V and 1 base at J, with 15 bases in the middle. CDR3 DNA: TGTGCCAGCAGTTTTCCCGGGAGGGGTGGGAACACTGAAGCTTTCTTT. Its translation is CASSFPGRGGNTEAFF.

This clonotype was counted only a few times. This chain joins TRBV6-6 and TRBJ1-4; possible D gene TRBD1, 6 bases. The germline V gene has CDR1 MNHNY and CDR2 SVGAGI (reference sequence). V lost 5 bases, J lost 8 bases, and 9 bases lay in between. The CDR3 has 12 residues. CDR3 region: CASSVTGEKLFF. The CDR3 region has the DNA TGTGCCAGCAGTGTGACAGGCGAAAAACTGTTTTTT.